These T cell receptor beta chains were read from a single sample in a study of Ad26.COV2.S vaccination and SARS-CoV-2 variants. This table comes from immunoSEQ multiplex PCR, and its TCRdb copy is limited to in-frame clones, with some not included. The profile covers over 400,000 clones, with 80% to 95% appearing a single time and approximately 1.6% taken by the ten largest. Sequenced here: peripheral blood, sampled in a trial of Ad26.COV2.S vaccine versus placebo. These receptors came from a person aged 18-65 years who received the Ad26.COV2.S COVID-19 vaccine or a placebo. Each CDR3 is given with its conserved first and last residue. A D gene is named only where the DNA matches it firmly. Size is stated for part of the rows, as once, few or many counts, or as a class when the clone is expanded.

j_call d_call v_call clone_size cdr3_nt cdr3_aa
TRBJ2-1 TRBD2 TRBV25-1 . TGTGCCAGCAGGGAGGGAGGGAGGCATGAGCAGTTCTTC CASREGGRHEQFF
TRBJ2-5 . TRBV2 . TGTGCCAGCCAAGTTTCTCTACGGGGGGCAGAGACCCAGTACTTC CASQVSLRGAETQYF
TRBJ1-2 TRBD1 TRBV6-1 . TGTGCCAGCAGTGAGCCCGGGACAGGGGGCTATAGCTACACCTTC CASSEPGTGGYSYTF
TRBJ1-4 TRBD1 TRBV7-2 . TGTGCCAGTGCCAAGGACAGGGAAGGTGAAAAACTGTTTTTT CASAKDREGEKLFF
TRBJ2-3 TRBD2 TRBV9 . TGTGCCAGCAGCGGGACTAGCGGCACAGATACGCAGTATTTT CASSGTSGTDTQYF
TRBJ1-1 . TRBV5-4 . TGTGCCAGCAGCCCGACTCGACAGATTAACACTGAAGCTTTCTTT CASSPTRQINTEAFF
TRBJ2-6 . TRBV28 . TGTGCCAGCAACCCTAGGTACAAACGCATGTCCGGGGCCAACGTCCTGACTTTC CASNPRYKRMSGANVLTF
TRBJ2-6 . TRBV6-2/TRBV6-3 . TGTGCCAGCAGTTTCGGGCCTGGGGCTGGGGCCAACGTCCTGACTTTC CASSFGPGAGANVLTF
TRBJ2-5 . TRBV4-3 . TGCGCCAGCAGCCAAGGGACCTCGGGGGAGACCCAGTACTTC CASSQGTSGETQYF
TRBJ1-1 TRBD1 TRBV6-5 once TGTGCCAGCAGAAGGACAGGGTCGGACACTGAAGCTTTCTTT CASRRTGSDTEAFF
TRBJ2-5 TRBD2 TRBV7-9 . TGTGCCAGCAGGCCTAGCGGGGGGTCCCAAGAGACCCAGTACTTC CASRPSGGSQETQYF
TRBJ1-5 TRBD1 TRBV5-1 . TGCGCCAGCAGCTCCACACCGGGACAGGAACAGCCCCAGCATTTT CASSSTPGQEQPQHF
TRBJ2-4 . TRBV11-3 . TGTGCCAGCACCGGGGGAGAAAACATTCAGTACTTC CASTGGENIQYF
TRBJ2-3 TRBD1 TRBV6-5 . TGTGCCAGCAGTAAACAGGGGAGTTACACAGATACGCAGTATTTT CASSKQGSYTDTQYF
TRBJ2-7 TRBD2 TRBV20-1 . TGCAGTGCTAGTGCGAGGACTAGCGGAGCCTACGAGCAGTACTTC CSASARTSGAYEQYF
TRBJ1-3 . TRBV30 once TGTGCCTGGAGTTGGGGCACCTTCTCTGGAAACACCATATATTTT CAWSWGTFSGNTIYF
TRBJ2-1 . TRBV19 . TGTGCCAGTAGTATCAGGTTAACCTACAATGAGCAGTTCTTC CASSIRLTYNEQFF
TRBJ1-2 TRBD1 TRBV19 . TGTGCCAGTGGGGGACAGGGTGGGAACTATGGCTACACCTTC CASGGQGGNYGYTF
TRBJ1-2 TRBD1 TRBV6-6 . TGTGCCAGCAGTTACTGGAGGGGACAGACTGGCTACACCTTC CASSYWRGQTGYTF
TRBJ2-1 TRBD2 TRBV25-1 . TGTGCCAGCAGTGAATATTCGTCTAGCGGGGGGAGGCACAATGAGCAGTTCTTC CASSEYSSSGGRHNEQFF
TRBJ2-5 . TRBV10-3 . TGTGCCATCAGGGACAGAAGACAAGAGACCCAGTACTTC CAIRDRRQETQYF
TRBJ2-7 . TRBV30 . TGTGCCTGGGGCAAGTGGGTAGTAACCTACGAGCAGTACTTC CAWGKWVVTYEQYF
TRBJ2-7 TRBD2 TRBV9 . TGTGCCAGCAGCCCCTTCGCTAGCGGGGGCTCCTACGAGCAGTACTTC CASSPFASGGSYEQYF
TRBJ1-1 . TRBV28 once TGTGCCAGCAGTTTAGGACAGCTGAACACTGAAGCTTTCTTT CASSLGQLNTEAFF
TRBJ2-7 TRBD1 TRBV5-4 . TGTGCCAGCAGCCAGAGGGGGGGACAGGGGTTCTACGAGCAGTACTTC CASSQRGGQGFYEQYF
TRBJ2-3 TRBD2 TRBV2 . TGTGCCAGCAGTGTGCCTAGCGGAAGCACAGATACGCAGTATTTT CASSVPSGSTDTQYF
TRBJ2-7 TRBD2 TRBV7-2 . TGTGCCAGCAGCTTCGATCGCGGGGGCTACGAGCAGTACTTC CASSFDRGGYEQYF
TRBJ2-3 TRBD1 TRBV6-5 . TGTGCCAGCAGCGCCCGGGACAGGGAGACAGATACGCAGTATTTT CASSARDRETDTQYF
TRBJ1-1 . TRBV6-5 . TGTGCCAGCAGTTATACGGGGGTCAACACTGAAGCTTTCTTT CASSYTGVNTEAFF
TRBJ1-1 TRBD1 TRBV10-1 . TGCGCCAGCGCCGGACAGGGGAACACTGAAGCTTTCTTT CASAGQGNTEAFF
TRBJ2-3 TRBD2 TRBV11-2 . TGTGCCAGCAGCTTAGCGGGGGGGCGGGGCACAGATACGCAGTATTTT CASSLAGGRGTDTQYF